A single sample is the source of the 26 T cell receptor beta chains below, sequenced in a study of cytomegalovirus exposure and HLA in healthy donors. The primer mix had 60 Vbeta and 13 Jbeta primers. Assay: immunoSEQ multiplex PCR; the TCRdb copy retains only in-frame clones and omits some. This table has more than 95,000 clones, about 13% appearing once. The source material was PBMCs. These receptors all come from a man aged 35 to 55 in good health and CMV-seropositive.

This clone was detected only a few times. The V and J genes are TRBV28 and TRBJ2-5; 8 nucleotides match TRBD2. Germline CDR1 and CDR2: MDHEN and SYDVKM. The V and J ends lost 6 bases and 5 bases, in that order; junction bases with no gene match: 5. This CDR3 region has 13 residues. The CDR3, as DNA: TGTGCCAGCAGCAAAGCGGGAGTGGAGACCCAGTACTTC. It encodes CASSKAGVETQYF.

This clone occurred a few times. The chain is built from TRBV28 and TRBJ2-2; D ambiguous. The CDR3 contains 16 residues. The germline V and J ends were trimmed by 3 bases and 1 base, with 12 bases remaining between them. The V gene's germline CDR1 is MDHEN and CDR2 SYDVKM. CDR3 DNA sequence: TGTGCCAGCAGTTTGTACCTAGACGGGAACACCGGGGAGCTGTTTTTT. This translates into CASSLYLDGNTGELFF.

The chain uses TRBV10-2 and TRBJ2-5; 14 bases fit TRBD2. Trimming at V came to 11 bases and at J to 5 bases, leaving 7 bases not matched to a gene. This CDR3 comprises 14 residues. Germline CDR1 is WSHSY and CDR2 is SAAADI. CDR3 protein: CAAGTSGSRETQYF. In nucleotides, the CDR3 is TGCGCCGCAGGGACTAGCGGGAGTCGGGAGACCCAGTACTTC.

The J gene is TRBJ2-1, the V gene TRBV29-1, with 13 bases that match TRBD2. The V gene end was trimmed by 7 bases and the J gene end by 9 bases; junction bases not matched to a gene: 6. Germline V lookup: CDR1 SQVTM, CDR2 ANQGSEA. The CDR3 is 13 residues long. The CDR3 is CSAPTSGRTEQFF. The CDR3 DNA reads TGCAGCGCTCCGACTAGCGGGAGGACTGAGCAGTTCTTC.

This rearrangement joins TRBV19 to TRBJ2-5, with TRBD2 as a possible D gene (5 bases). Trimming took off 2 bases at V and 5 bases at J, with 9 bases between the two ends. Germline V gives CDR1 LNHDA, CDR2 SQIVND (reference sequence). The CDR3 covers 13 residues. CDR3 protein: CASSISRGETQYF. The DNA for the CDR3 is TGTGCCAGTAGTATAAGCCGCGGGGAGACCCAGTACTTC.

This clone was observed a few times. J is TRBJ2-4 and V is TRBV6-5; possible D gene TRBD1, 5 bases. V was clipped by 6 bases and J by 9 bases, with 15 bases between them. Germline V gives CDR1 MNHEY, CDR2 SVGAGI. The CDR3 spans 13 residues. In nucleotides, the CDR3 is TGTGCCAGCAGCTCGACCGGACAAGTCATTCAGTACTTC. Protein product: CASSSTGQVIQYF.

This clone was counted only a few times. This chain links TRBV2 with TRBJ1-2; TRBD1 is a possible D gene (5 bases). The V gene's germline CDR1 is SNHLY and CDR2 FYNNEI. V was shortened by 6 bases and J by 5 bases, with 16 bases between the two germline ends. The CDR3 sequence is 14 residues long. DNA for the CDR3: TGTGCCAGCAGACAGGAACCGACATCTTATGGCTACACCTTC. Translated: CASRQEPTSYGYTF.

In its sample, this clone was seen once. The chain uses TRBV7-2 and TRBJ2-3; D is possibly TRBD1 (5 bases). V gave up 3 bases and J gave up 4 bases, with 11 bases separating them. The CDR3 consists of 14 residues. The germline V gene has CDR1 SGHTA and CDR2 FQGNSA. CDR3 coding DNA: TGTGCCAGCAGCTTGAACAGGCTCGCAGATACGCAGTATTTT. As protein: CASSLNRLADTQYF.

The gene calls are TRBV7-3 and TRBJ2-6; D is possibly TRBD2 (6 bases). The CDR3 length is 16 residues. Looked up from germline, CDR1 is SGHTA and CDR2 is FQGTGA. Trimming took off 5 bases at V and 0 bases at J, with 11 bases between the two ends. Here the CDR3 reads CASSLGSISGANVLTF. The CDR3 region has the DNA TGTGCCAGCAGCCTCGGGAGCATCTCTGGGGCCAACGTCCTGACTTTC.

V and J are TRBV5-1 and TRBJ2-3, with TRBD1 matching 8 bases. CDR1 and CDR2 (germline): SGHRS, YFSETQ. This CDR3 has 16 residues. V gave up 1 base and J gave up 2 bases; unmatched junction bases: 6. The CDR3 DNA reads TGCGCCAGCAGCTTGTCACAGGGGGTATACACAGATACGCAGTATTTT. Encoded protein: CASSLSQGVYTDTQYF.

The sample holds a few counts of this clone. CDR3 bases: TGTGCCAGCAGCCCCCGGACCACCCCGGGGGAGCAGTACTTC. Its translation: CASSPRTTPGEQYF. V gene TRBV13 combines with J gene TRBJ2-7; tentative D call: TRBD2 (5 bases). The ends were cut back, 5 bases at V and 7 bases at J, with 18 bases in the middle. Germline-derived CDR1 and CDR2 are PRHDT and FYEKMQ (reference sequence). This CDR3 has 14 residues.

V usage is TRBV6-6 and J usage is TRBJ1-3, with D possibly matching TRBD1 (5 bases). The CDR3 sequence is 16 residues long. Germline values: CDR1 MNHNY, CDR2 SVGAGI (reference sequence). V was clipped by 2 bases and J by 0 bases, with 11 bases between them. The CDR3 region has the DNA TGTGCCAGCAGTTACGGAGGGGCCCTCTCTGGAAACACCATATATTTT. This encodes CASSYGGALSGNTIYF.

This chain connects TRBV28 to TRBJ2-2; perhaps TRBD2 as D (5 bases). CDR1 and CDR2 from the germline V gene are MDHEN and SYDVKM. Trimming left V 5 bases short and J 7 bases short, with 14 bases between. The CDR3 runs to 14 residues. CDR3 loop: CASSPVGKVGELFF. CDR3 bases: TGTGCCAGCAGTCCAGTCGGGAAGGTCGGGGAGCTGTTTTTT.

This clone was counted a few times. The chain carries TRBV7-8 and TRBJ2-1, with D possibly matching TRBD2 (6 bases). V lost 4 bases, J lost 0 bases, and 16 bases lay in between. The CDR3 is 17 amino acids. The germline CDR1 and CDR2 sequences are SGHVS and FQNEAQ. In nucleotides, the CDR3 is TGTGCCAGCAGCTCGACGGACTATCTTAGCTCCTACAATGAGCAGTTCTTC. Protein: CASSSTDYLSSYNEQFF. The complete variable domain, with remaining parts taken from reference TRBV7-8 and TRBJ2-1, reads GAGVSQSPRYKVAKRGQDVALRCDPISGHVSLFWYQQALGQGPEFLTYFQNEAQLDKSGLPSDRFFAERPEGSVSTLKIQRTQQEDSAVYLCASSSTDYLSSYNEQFFGPGTRLTVL.

The chain is built from TRBV5-1 and TRBJ2-6, with D possibly TRBD1 on 6 matching bases. V shed 4 bases and J shed 4 bases, with 15 bases lying between them. From germline, CDR1 is SGHRS and CDR2 YFSETQ. CDR3 length: 16 residues. The CDR3 DNA follows: TGCGCCAGCAGCCCGGAGGTGGGGACAGGGGCCAACGTCCTGACTTTC. It encodes CASSPEVGTGANVLTF.

This rearrangement joins TRBV6-4 to TRBJ1-1; no clear D gene. The CDR3 loop spans 14 amino acids. With 6 bases removed from V and 0 bases from J, the gap between germline ends came to 11 bases. CDR1 and CDR2 (germline): MRHNA, SNTAGT. CDR3 protein: CASRKEQLNTEAFF. In nucleotides, the CDR3 is TGTGCCAGCAGGAAGGAACAGTTGAACACTGAAGCTTTCTTT.

The gene calls are TRBV7-8 and TRBJ1-5; tentative D call: TRBD1 (5 bases). V lost 6 bases and J 0 bases, leaving 15 bases between the germline ends. CDR1 and CDR2 from the germline V gene are SGHVS and FQNEAQ. The CDR3 is 16 residues long. This chain's CDR3 is CASSPRVGASNQPQHF. In DNA form, the CDR3 reads TGTGCCAGCAGTCCTAGGGTAGGGGCTAGCAATCAGCCCCAGCATTTT.

This clone turned up a few times. V usage is TRBV7-2 and J usage is TRBJ2-5; 8 nucleotides line up with TRBD1. Germline V lookup: CDR1 SGHTA, CDR2 FQGNSA. V lost 1 base to trimming and J lost 5 bases; unmatched junction nucleotides: 12. The CDR3 spans 17 residues. The CDR3 DNA sequence: TGTGCCAGCAGCTTAGTCGGCCGTGACAGGGGAGAGGAGACCCAGTACTTC. Its protein product is CASSLVGRDRGEETQYF.

V is TRBV28 and J is TRBJ1-2; 12 nucleotides line up with TRBD1. Germline loops: CDR1 MDHEN, CDR2 SYDVKM. V trimming: 6 bases; J trimming: 4 bases; junction bases outside the gene matches: 12. This CDR3 has 17 residues. The CDR3 sequence: CASSLVGTGGSGYGYTF. The DNA of the CDR3 is TGTGCCAGCAGCCTAGTGGGGACAGGGGGCTCGGGCTATGGCTACACCTTC.

The genes are TRBV5-1 and TRBJ2-1, with 13 bases that match TRBD2. The V gene end was trimmed by 4 bases and the J gene end by 9 bases; junction bases not matched to a gene: 10. There are 16 residues in the CDR3. Germline CDR1 SGHRS, CDR2 YFSETQ. The CDR3 loop reads CASSADGLAGDAEQFF. For the CDR3, the DNA is TGCGCCAGCAGCGCGGACGGACTAGCGGGAGATGCTGAGCAGTTCTTC.

This clone was seen a handful of times. The V gene is TRBV10-1, the J gene TRBJ2-3, with D maybe TRBD1 (5 bases). Trimming took 0 bases from V and 8 from J, leaving 18 bases between them. Germline V gives CDR1 WNHNN, CDR2 SYGVQD (reference sequence). The CDR3 is 16 residues long. CDR3 protein: CASSESLTSQGLTQYF. In DNA form, the CDR3 reads TGCGCCAGCAGTGAGTCCTTGACAAGCCAGGGTCTTACGCAGTATTTT.

This clone was detected only once. J is TRBJ2-3 and V is TRBV6-1, with TRBD2 matching 10 bases. The CDR3 is 19 amino acids. Trimming cost V 3 bases and J 3 bases; bases outside gene matches: 15. In germline, CDR1 is MNHNS, CDR2 SASEGT. DNA for the CDR3: TGTGCCAGCAGTGACCCTTCGGGGGGAGCGGGAGGGTATACAGATACGCAGTATTTT. Translated: CASSDPSGGAGGYTDTQYF.

The V and J genes are TRBV6-6 and TRBJ2-1; TRBD1 might be the D (6 bases). The ends were cut back, 7 bases at V and 4 bases at J, with 17 bases in the middle. The CDR3 covers 15 residues. From germline, CDR1 is MNHNY and CDR2 SVGAGI (reference sequence). The CDR3, as DNA: TGTGCCAGCACCCAGGGGCAGGTGGGGTACAATGAGCAGTTCTTC. As protein: CASTQGQVGYNEQFF.

V gene TRBV7-7 combines with J gene TRBJ2-7; 8 bases fit TRBD1. Germline values: CDR1 SSHAT, CDR2 FNYEAQ (reference sequence). The junction had 5 bases not matched to a gene; V was cut back by 5 bases and J by 5 bases. The CDR3 totals 13 residues. Here the CDR3 DNA reads TGTGCCAGCAGCCTCACGGGACAGGACGAGCAGTACTTC. This sequence encodes CASSLTGQDEQYF. Full variable domain (remainder filled in from reference TRBV7-7 and TRBJ2-7): GAGVSQSPRYKVTKRGQDVTLRCDPISSHATLYWYQQALGQGPEFLTYFNYEAQPDKSGLPSDRFSAERPEGSISTLTIQRTEQRDSAMYRCASSLTGQDEQYFGPGTRLTVT.

In its sample, this clone was seen a few times. The J gene is TRBJ1-1, the V gene TRBV5-1, with 8 bases that match TRBD1. The CDR3 has 14 amino acids. Looked up from germline, CDR1 is SGHRS and CDR2 is YFSETQ. J was trimmed by 1 base and V by 6 bases; bases with no gene match: 5. CDR3 residues: CASTDRAKNTEAFF. Here the CDR3 DNA reads TGCGCCAGCACGGACAGGGCGAAGAACACTGAAGCTTTCTTT. The entire variable domain, with the rest obtained from reference TRBV5-1 and TRBJ1-1, is as follows: KAGVTQTPRYLIKTRGQQVTLSCSPISGHRSVSWYQQTPGQGLQFLFEYFSETQRNKGNFPGRFSGRQFSNSRSEMNVSTLELGDSALYLCASTDRAKNTEAFFGQGTRLTVV.

This rearrangement joins TRBV5-1 to TRBJ2-5; TRBD2 aligns across 10 bases. Germline loops: CDR1 SGHRS, CDR2 YFSETQ. The CDR3 sequence is 17 residues long. V was pared by 0 bases and J by 3 bases, with 8 bases of the junction left unmatched. Here the CDR3 reads CASSLGSSGSLEETQYF. CDR3 coding DNA: TGCGCCAGCAGCTTGGGGTCTAGCGGGAGTTTGGAAGAGACCCAGTACTTC.